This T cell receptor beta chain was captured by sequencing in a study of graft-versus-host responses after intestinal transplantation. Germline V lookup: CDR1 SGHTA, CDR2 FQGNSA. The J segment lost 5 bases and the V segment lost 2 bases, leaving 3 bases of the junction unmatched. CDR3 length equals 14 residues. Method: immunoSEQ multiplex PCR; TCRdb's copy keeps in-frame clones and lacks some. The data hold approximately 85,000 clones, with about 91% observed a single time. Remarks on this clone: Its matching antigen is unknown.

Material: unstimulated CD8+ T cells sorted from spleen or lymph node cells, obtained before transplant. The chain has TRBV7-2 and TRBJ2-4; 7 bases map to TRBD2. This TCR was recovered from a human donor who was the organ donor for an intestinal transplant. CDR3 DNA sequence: TGTGCCAGCAGCTTATCTAGCGGAGAAAACATTCAGTACTTC. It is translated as CASSLSSGENIQYF.